Each of the 32 T cell receptor beta chains below was sequenced from the same sample in a study of blood T cells in healthy people across ages. Using a J-beta primer mix together with a sample-barcoded 5' primer, a second PCR was run for about 6 to 11 cycles. Each CDR3 protein is one row after TCRdb ran MiXCR on the 5' RACE reads. The sample shows about 1.6 million distinct CDR3 sequences, around 36% of them seen only once. The sequencing input was blood. All receptors come from a woman aged 25-40 years in good health.

In DNA, the CDR3 is TGTGCCAGCAGCGATGGTAGCTCTTTCTATGGCTACACCTTC. Amino acids: CASSDGSSFYGYTF. The chain uses TRBV3-1 and TRBJ1-2; D is uncertain. Germline V gives CDR1 LGHDT, CDR2 YNNKEL (reference sequence). V lost 5 bases to trimming and J lost 4 bases, with 14 bases between them. This CDR3 region has 14 residues.

The chain couples TRBV10-2 to TRBJ2-1, with D perhaps matching TRBD1 or TRBD2 (6 bases each). The CDR3 totals 15 residues. V was pared by 6 bases and J by 0 bases, with 12 bases between. Germline V gene sequence: CDR1 WSHSY, CDR2 SAAADI. In nucleotides, the CDR3 is TGCGCCAGCAGCGAGGGGGGACACTCCTACAATGAGCAGTTCTTC. Protein: CASSEGGHSYNEQFF.

This sequence joins TRBV24-1 and TRBJ1-1; possible D gene TRBD1, 6 bases. There are 12 residues in the CDR3. V was shortened by 4 bases and J by 6 bases, with 8 bases between the two germline ends. Germline loops: CDR1 KGHDR, CDR2 SFDVKD. The CDR3 region is CATSEQGAEAFF. The CDR3 DNA is TGTGCCACCAGTGAACAGGGCGCTGAAGCTTTCTTT.

This clonotype has just a few counts. This chain links TRBV20-1 with TRBJ2-7; D possibly corresponds to TRBD1 (5 bases). This CDR3 has 13 amino acids. In germline, CDR1 is DFQATT, CDR2 SNEGSKA (reference sequence). Trimming pared 6 bases from V and 2 bases from J, leaving 14 bases between. The CDR3 region is CSAADSGTYEQYF. CDR3 sequence (DNA): TGCAGTGCCGCAGATTCAGGGACCTACGAGCAGTACTTC.

There are a few counts of this clonotype. The V and J genes are TRBV6-1 and TRBJ2-7, with 7 positions matching TRBD1. CDR3 length equals 18 residues. V was pared by 5 bases and J by 1 base, with 17 bases of the junction left unmatched. Germline CDR1 MNHNS, CDR2 SASEGT. As DNA, the CDR3 is TGTGCCAGCAGTCAAGTGCCGGGACAGTTATCTCTTTCCTACGAGCAGTACTTC. Amino acid sequence: CASSQVPGQLSLSYEQYF.

This clonotype was recorded only once. The chain uses TRBV28 and TRBJ2-1; unclear D gene. V lost 9 bases, J lost 0 bases, and 12 bases lay in between. CDR1 MDHEN and CDR2 SYDVKM come from the germline V gene. CDR3 length equals 14 residues. CDR3 DNA: TGTGCCAGTACCCGACCTACCTCCTACAATGAGCAGTTCTTC. Translated, it gives CASTRPTSYNEQFF.

V is TRBV5-1 and J is TRBJ2-7; no reliable D call. Trimming removed 0 bases from V and 0 bases from J, with 13 bases in between. The CDR3 runs 16 residues. Germline lookup yields CDR1 SGHRS and CDR2 YFSETQ. The CDR3 here is CASSLGQLPGSYEQYF. The CDR3 DNA reads as TGCGCCAGCAGCTTGGGTCAGCTCCCAGGCTCCTACGAGCAGTACTTC. Full variable domain (rest looked up from reference TRBV5-1 and TRBJ2-7): KAGVTQTPRYLIKTRGQQVTLSCSPISGHRSVSWYQQTPGQGLQFLFEYFSETQRNKGNFPGRFSGRQFSNSRSEMNVSTLELGDSALYLCASSLGQLPGSYEQYFGPGTRLTVT.

This clonotype was observed at least ten times. The chain is built from TRBV10-3 and TRBJ2-7, with TRBD1 matching 9 bases. The CDR3 loop spans 15 amino acids. Trimming removed 6 bases from V and 5 bases from J; junction bases left unmatched: 11. Germline V gene sequence: CDR1 ENHRY, CDR2 SYGVKD. The CDR3 sequence is CAIREGGTGFDEQYF. The DNA for the CDR3 is TGTGCCATCAGAGAAGGGGGGACAGGGTTCGACGAGCAGTACTTC.

This clonotype was seen a single time. The rearrangement joins TRBV20-1 to TRBJ2-3, with 8 bases fitting TRBD2. V lost 3 bases and J lost 5; bases outside the gene matches: 7. This CDR3 is 14 amino acids long. Germline values: CDR1 DFQATT, CDR2 SNEGSKA (reference sequence). The CDR3 region is CSASSGGPKDTQYF. CDR3 DNA: TGCAGTGCTAGTTCGGGGGGGCCTAAAGATACGCAGTATTTT.

The V call is TRBV7-3, the J call TRBJ2-1; D gene unclear. Looked up from germline, CDR1 is SGHTA and CDR2 is FQGTGA. The CDR3 sequence is 13 residues long. The V gene lost 1 base and the J gene lost 6 bases, with 7 bases spanning the gap. The CDR3 sequence is CASSLSWGNEQFF. The CDR3 nucleotides read TGTGCCAGCAGCTTAAGTTGGGGCAATGAGCAGTTCTTC. The variable domain in full, with the rest retrieved from reference TRBV7-3 and TRBJ2-1, is GAGVSQTPSNKVTEKGKYVELRCDPISGHTALYWYRQSLGQGPEFLIYFQGTGAADDSGLPNDRFFAVRPEGSVSTLKIQRTERGDSAVYLCASSLSWGNEQFFGPGTRLTVL.

The chain links TRBV20-1 to TRBJ1-1; possible D gene TRBD1, 5 bases. The V end was cut by 5 bases, the J end by 0 bases, with 13 bases between. The length of the CDR3 is 14 residues. The germline V gene has CDR1 DFQATT and CDR2 SNEGSKA (reference sequence). The CDR3 loop reads CSAVLGTVNTEAFF. Here the CDR3 DNA reads TGCAGTGCTGTCCTAGGGACGGTGAACACTGAAGCTTTCTTT.

This clonotype came up many times. The chain is built from TRBV4-1 and TRBJ2-7; D may be TRBD2 (6 bases). With 3 bases removed from V and 0 bases from J, the gap between germline ends came to 15 bases. CDR3 length: 16 amino acids. Germline V gene data show CDR1 as MGHRA and CDR2 as YSYEKL. The CDR3 sequence is CASSHLRGGTSYEQYF. The DNA of the CDR3 is TGCGCCAGCAGCCATCTGAGGGGCGGGACCTCCTACGAGCAGTACTTC.

The V and J genes are TRBV5-1 and TRBJ2-3; D tentatively fits TRBD1 or TRBD2 (5 bases each). Trimming stripped 0 bases from V and 0 bases from J, with 20 bases between. Germline values: CDR1 SGHRS, CDR2 YFSETQ. CDR3 length: 19 residues. CDR3 in amino acids: CASSLAWDGGRFSTDTQYF. The CDR3 nucleotides read TGCGCCAGCAGCTTGGCTTGGGACGGAGGAAGGTTTAGCACAGATACGCAGTATTTT.

This clonotype was observed a handful of times. V gene TRBV6-2 or TRBV6-3 combines with J gene TRBJ2-1, with 7 bases identical to TRBD2. Germline CDR1 reads MNHEY; CDR2 reads SVGEGT. The J segment lost 7 bases and the V segment lost 1 base, leaving 7 bases of the junction unmatched. The CDR3 consists of 15 residues. CDR3 DNA: TGTGCCAGCAGTTACTTACTAGCGTATAGTAATGAGCAGTTCTTC. Protein sequence: CASSYLLAYSNEQFF.

This clonotype was picked up a small number of times. V gene TRBV20-1 combines with J gene TRBJ2-5; 8 nucleotides align to TRBD2. The J segment lost 5 bases and the V segment lost 4 bases, leaving 6 bases of the junction unmatched. Germline assignment: CDR1 DFQATT and CDR2 SNEGSKA (reference sequence). The CDR3 is made up of 13 amino acids. As DNA, the CDR3 is TGCAGTGCTACCAACCGGGGGGGGGAGACCCAGTACTTC. Amino acid sequence: CSATNRGGETQYF.

Only a few counts were recorded for this clonotype. This chain uses TRBV28 with TRBJ2-7; 7 nucleotides agree with TRBD1. This CDR3 is 14 amino acids long. From germline, CDR1 is MDHEN and CDR2 SYDVKM. Trimming cost V 3 bases and J 4 bases; bases outside gene matches: 6. The CDR3 sequence is CASSFGQESYEQYF. Here the CDR3 DNA reads TGTGCCAGCAGTTTCGGACAGGAGAGTTACGAGCAGTACTTC.

This clonotype was counted between two and nine times. The CDR3 sequence: CASSEYSIVTGGADTGELFF. CDR3 DNA sequence: TGTGCCAGCAGTGAATACAGTATCGTGACAGGGGGCGCCGACACCGGGGAGCTGTTTTTT. The chain is built from TRBV25-1 and TRBJ2-2; 10 nucleotides line up with TRBD1. Germline loops: CDR1 MGHDK, CDR2 SYGVNS. With 0 bases clipped from V and 3 bases from J, the junction kept 13 bases outside the gene matches. The CDR3 has 20 amino acids.

About this clonotype: At one of its ends the junction is not consistent with the germline gene, which may arise from a read error. V and J are TRBV29-1 and TRBJ2-3; TRBD2 matches at 9 bases. CDR1 is SQVTM, CDR2 ANQGSEA, per germline. The CDR3 totals 14 residues. The CDR3 nucleotides are TGCAGCGTACCGACTAGCGGATTCACAGATGCGCAGTATTTT. Translation gives CSVPTSGFTDAQYF.

This clonotype was observed a handful of times. The chain joins TRBV6-1 to TRBJ2-5; TRBD1 or TRBD2 may be the D gene (5 bases each). The DNA end lines up better with TRBJ2-7; the J call may be wrong. The CDR3 sequence is 14 residues long. From germline, CDR1 is MNHNS and CDR2 SASEGT. The CDR3, as DNA: TGTGCCAGCAGTCCAGGGTGGGGACCTGACGAGCAGTACTTC. This gives the protein CASSPGWGPDEQYF.

This chain connects TRBV27 to TRBJ2-1; TRBD2 matches 9 bases. This CDR3 spans 20 amino acids. The J segment lost 0 bases and the V segment lost 5 bases, leaving 17 bases of the junction unmatched. Germline-derived CDR1 and CDR2 are MNHEY and SMNVEV (reference sequence). The CDR3 DNA sequence: TGTGCCAGCAGTCCTACACGGCTAGCGGGGCCCGAGAGCTCCTACAATGAGCAGTTCTTC. The encoded protein is CASSPTRLAGPESSYNEQFF.

The DNA of the CDR3 is TGCGCCAGCAGCCCGACTAGCGGGGGCACCGGGGAGCTGTTTTTT. Translated: CASSPTSGGTGELFF. V is TRBV5-1 and J is TRBJ2-2, with 12 nucleotides matching TRBD2. The ends lost 4 bases at V and 4 bases at J; junction bases unmatched: 2. This CDR3 spans 15 amino acids. Germline CDR1 is SGHRS and CDR2 is YFSETQ.

As concerns this clonotype: A much larger clone differs by one base, so this may be a read error. The rearrangement uses TRBV7-2 and TRBJ1-1; D not certain. Germline CDR1 reads SGHTA; CDR2 reads FQGNSA. The CDR3 totals 13 residues. CDR3 residues: CACSSRRDTEAFF. The CDR3 coding sequence is TGTGCCTGCAGCTCGAGGAGAGACACTGAAGCTTTCTTT.

V gene TRBV27 combines with J gene TRBJ2-4; TRBD1 matches at 7 bases. The J call may not be correct, given that the DNA end is closer to TRBJ2-7. CDR3 length equals 14 residues. In germline, CDR1 is MNHEY, CDR2 SMNVEV (reference sequence). CDR3 DNA sequence: TGTGCCAGCAGTTATCAGGGACAGATTTACGAGCAGTACTTC. Protein: CASSYQGQIYEQYF.

V is TRBV5-1 and J is TRBJ2-1; unclear D gene. V shed 6 bases and J shed 5 bases, with 18 bases lying between them. CDR1 SGHRS and CDR2 YFSETQ come from the germline V gene. This CDR3 contains 15 residues. In nucleotides, the CDR3 is TGCGCCAGCACGCCGGGCAACTCACACAACAATGAGCAGTTCTTC. It encodes CASTPGNSHNNEQFF.

This rearrangement joins TRBV20-1 to TRBJ2-1, with 10 nucleotides matching TRBD2. Germline CDR1 is DFQATT and CDR2 is SNEGSKA (reference sequence). Trimming cost V 2 bases and J 8 bases; bases outside gene matches: 9. The CDR3 loop spans 15 amino acids. The CDR3 sequence: CSARSPSGSWHEQFF. The CDR3 DNA sequence: TGCAGTGCTAGATCGCCTAGCGGGAGTTGGCATGAGCAGTTCTTC.

This clonotype was detected a few times. This sequence joins TRBV7-2 and TRBJ1-5; D perhaps matches TRBD1 (6 bases). Per germline, CDR1 SGHTA and CDR2 FQGNSA. The CDR3 has 15 amino acids. V was pared by 5 bases and J by 2 bases, with 13 bases between. The CDR3 loop is CASSTSGGRNQPQHF. CDR3 nucleotide sequence: TGTGCCAGCAGCACCAGCGGGGGCCGCAATCAGCCCCAGCATTTT.

The chain recombines TRBV25-1 with TRBJ2-1; possibly TRBD1 for D (6 bases). The V gene lost 6 bases and the J gene lost 10 bases, with 25 bases spanning the gap. Germline loops: CDR1 MGHDK, CDR2 SYGVNS. The CDR3 sequence is 16 residues long. CDR3 sequence (DNA): TGTGCCAGCAGCAATGAACAGGGTAGACGGTTTTTAGAGCAGTTCTTC. Translated, it gives CASSNEQGRRFLEQFF.

This CDR3 is CASKRTEQETQYF. The CDR3 region has the DNA TGTGCCAGCAAGAGGACCGAGCAAGAGACCCAGTACTTC. The chain couples TRBV2 to TRBJ2-5, with D unresolved. The CDR3 consists of 13 residues. V was trimmed by 7 bases and J by 2 bases, leaving 11 bases between them. Germline V CDR1 and CDR2: SNHLY, FYNNEI.

The V and J genes are TRBV27 and TRBJ2-7, with TRBD2 matching over 8 bases. From germline, CDR1 is MNHEY and CDR2 SMNVEV (reference sequence). This CDR3 is built from 13 residues. Trimming removed 10 bases from V and 0 bases from J; junction bases left unmatched: 5. CDR3 residues: CATGRGSSYEQYF. The CDR3 DNA reads TGTGCCACCGGGAGGGGCAGCTCCTACGAGCAGTACTTC.

This clonotype was counted a few times. The chain uses TRBV4-1 and TRBJ2-5, with 10 positions matching TRBD2. Germline V gene lookup returns CDR1 MGHRA and CDR2 YSYEKL. The CDR3 totals 15 residues. J lost 4 bases, V lost 4 bases, and 6 bases had no gene match. The CDR3, as DNA: TGCGCCAGCAGCCCAACTAGCGGGGTTGGAGAGACCCAGTACTTC. Translating gives CASSPTSGVGETQYF.

This clonotype was found many times. The J gene is TRBJ2-5, the V gene TRBV13; 8 bases fit TRBD2. The J segment lost 5 bases and the V segment lost 5 bases, leaving 4 bases of the junction unmatched. The length of the CDR3 is 13 residues. CDR1 and CDR2 from the germline V gene are PRHDT and FYEKMQ (reference sequence). CDR3 sequence reads: CASSRRGGETQYF. CDR3 bases: TGTGCCAGCAGCAGACGGGGGGGCGAGACCCAGTACTTC.

Only a few counts were recorded for this clonotype. V usage is TRBV5-1 and J usage is TRBJ2-1, with 11 bases matching TRBD2. Germline assignment: CDR1 SGHRS and CDR2 YFSETQ. CDR3 size: 16 residues. V was pared by 2 bases and J by 5 bases, with 6 bases of the junction left unmatched. The CDR3 reads CASSFTTSGGNNEQFF. The CDR3 coding sequence is TGCGCCAGCAGCTTTACAACTAGCGGGGGCAACAATGAGCAGTTCTTC.